These T cell receptor beta chains were read from a single sample in a study of blood T cells in healthy people across ages. TCRdb re-called the 5' RACE reads through MiXCR, storing one row per CDR3 protein. The table lists 710,000 or so distinct CDR3 sequences, around a fifth of them singletons. The sequencing sample was made of blood. The receptors derive from an older man in good health. Each CDR3 is given with its conserved first and last residue. A D gene is named only where the DNA matches it firmly.

v_call d_call cdr3_aa
TRBV2 . CASSGTARGGELFF
TRBV29-1 . CSAQRTDTDTQYF
TRBV7-9 TRBD2 CASTLPGGGRDEQFF
TRBV7-9 . CASSLTSSFNEQFF
TRBV11-2 . CASSLGRFSSYEQYF
TRBV29-1 . CSVQDTDNSPLHF
TRBV6-2/TRBV6-3 . CASRDDPYNEQFF
TRBV18 . CASSRETGGLETQYF
TRBV7-9 . CASSSLGIEKLFF
TRBV29-1 . CSVERGTDTQYF
TRBV25-1 . CASSRDVVGYGYTF
TRBV19 . CASSHPLTGWFF
TRBV6-2/TRBV6-3 . CASWRAGANVLTF
TRBV29-1 . CSVEYSGGRGYGYTF
TRBV2 . CASTRLVGSYNEQFF
TRBV6-6 . CASSSLGDPSYEQYF
TRBV6-5 TRBD1 CASSYFGQGTGELFF
TRBV30 . CAWSGVLQETQYF
TRBV20-1 . CSARAPSHYTF
TRBV25-1 . CASSEWDNQAFF
TRBV29-1 . CSVVEGGTDTQYF
TRBV4-3 . CASSQAGALTQYF
TRBV5-1 . CASSFTIYDEQFF
TRBV9 . CASSVGREPSEQFF
TRBV7-3 TRBD2 CASSLWGGGVETQYF
TRBV12-5 . CASGGPETQYF
TRBV20-1 TRBD2 CSARPSGDVNEQFF
TRBV12-3/TRBV12-4 . CASSLQGEKLFF
TRBV4-3 TRBD2 CASSQFSGWSSGNTEQFF
TRBV2 . CASNEGLGVEKLFF
TRBV20-1 TRBD2 CSALAGLIETQYF
TRBV12-3/TRBV12-4 TRBD2 CASSLNVGLAGPYNEQFF
TRBV20-1 TRBD1 CRNAGTGYPNTEAFF
TRBV9 TRBD1 CASSPTGQGYEQFF
TRBV6-2/TRBV6-3 . CASSYAQKETQYF
TRBV20-1 TRBD1 CSARNTGQGSDYGYTF
TRBV20-1 . CSARDRGDSSWSHTF
TRBV5-1 . CASSVTDTQYF
TRBV28 . CASRPRNGQPQHF
TRBV20-1 . CSAQNRVGSYNSPLHF
TRBV5-1 TRBD2 CASSLASGGANEQFF
TRBV20-1 . CSGRGTGGGKLFF
TRBV28 . CASSSLGLPIEYEQYF
TRBV3-1 . CASSQARGVDIQYF
TRBV5-1 . CASSLVGAPDTQYF
TRBV9 . CASSVEQGSGYTF
TRBV10-3 . CAISESGDQPQHF
TRBV7-8 TRBD1 CASSRQGLTRELVF
TRBV19 . CASSPGPLHTYEQYF
TRBV7-8 TRBD2 CASSLSAILAGATGELFF
TRBV6-5 . CASSYSSAAGGPPLHF
TRBV5-6 TRBD2 CASSPPRGLAGEETQYF
TRBV6-5 TRBD1 CASRNRGEVNEQFF
TRBV9 . CASSETGVAAEKLFF